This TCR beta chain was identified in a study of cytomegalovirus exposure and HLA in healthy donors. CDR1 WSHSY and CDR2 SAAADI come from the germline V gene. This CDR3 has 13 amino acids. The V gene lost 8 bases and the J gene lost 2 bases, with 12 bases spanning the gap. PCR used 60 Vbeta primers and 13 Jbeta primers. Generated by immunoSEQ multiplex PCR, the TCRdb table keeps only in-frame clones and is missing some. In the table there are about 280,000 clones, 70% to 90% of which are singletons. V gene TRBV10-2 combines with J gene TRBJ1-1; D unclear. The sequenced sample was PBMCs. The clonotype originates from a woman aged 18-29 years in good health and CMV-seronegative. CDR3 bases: TGCGCCAGCTTCGGGTCCCTAAACACTGAAGCTTTCTTT. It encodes CASFGSLNTEAFF.